The next 14 T cell receptor beta chains were all read from a single sample in a study of T-cell memory formation after mild COVID-19. MiXCR, applied by TCRdb to the 5' RACE reads, yields one record per CDR3 protein. The profile shows approximately 300,000 distinct CDR3 sequences, approximately 15% of them singletons. Sequencing used PBMCs or a T cell subset sorted from them (not recorded which). Receptors were obtained from a man between 18 and 35 years old who had mild COVID-19 (a few samples of this study predate the infection). Cell type and time point are not known.

This clonotype was seen at least ten times. This chain links TRBV18 with TRBJ2-1; D may be TRBD2 (5 bases). Germline V gene sequence: CDR1 KGHSH, CDR2 LQKENI. V lost 3 bases, J lost 7 bases, and 16 bases lay in between. The CDR3 contains 15 residues. The CDR3 here is CASSPGNIEGNEQFF. The CDR3 DNA is TGTGCCAGCTCACCGGGGAATATCGAGGGTAATGAGCAGTTCTTC.

The J gene is TRBJ2-3, the V gene TRBV20-1; D might be TRBD1 or TRBD2, each matching 5 bases. The V end lost 3 bases, the J end lost 5 bases, and 18 bases lay between the germline ends. The CDR3 length is 15 residues. Germline V gene data show CDR1 as DFQATT and CDR2 as SNEGSKA (reference sequence). DNA for the CDR3: TGCAGTGCTAGGCCGGGGCGAGGGGCTGGAGATACGCAGTATTTT. It specifies CSARPGRGAGDTQYF.

V usage is TRBV2 and J usage is TRBJ1-2; D is possibly TRBD1 (6 bases). V lost 6 bases and J lost 2, with 13 bases in between. This CDR3 has 14 amino acids. The germline CDR1 and CDR2 sequences are SNHLY and FYNNEI. Here the CDR3 DNA reads TGTGCCAGCAGAGTAGCCCAGGGGAACTATGGCTACACCTTC. Encoded protein: CASRVAQGNYGYTF.

This chain joins TRBV14 and TRBJ2-1, with D possibly being TRBD1 or TRBD2 (5 bases each). The CDR3 is made up of 16 amino acids. Germline lookup yields CDR1 SGHDN and CDR2 FVKESK. Trimming took 4 bases from V and 5 from J, leaving 18 bases between them. The CDR3 here is CASSPSYVGANNEQFF. The CDR3 DNA reads as TGTGCCAGCAGCCCGTCTTATGTCGGGGCCAACAATGAGCAGTTCTTC.

A few counts support this clonotype. The chain couples TRBV2 to TRBJ1-3; D gene unclear. Between the trimmed V and J ends, which lost 6 bases and 1 base, there was a span of 10 bases. The CDR3 extends over 14 amino acids. Germline CDR1 and CDR2: SNHLY and FYNNEI. The CDR3 region is CASRVMPSGNTIYF. The CDR3 DNA follows: TGTGCCAGCAGGGTGATGCCTTCTGGAAACACCATATATTTT.

The chain uses TRBV12-3 or TRBV12-4 and TRBJ2-2; the D is unclear. The CDR3 extends over 15 amino acids. V was pared by 5 bases and J by 3 bases, with 13 bases between. This CDR3 is CASSISAGYTGELFF. The CDR3 bases are TGTGCCAGCAGTATCAGCGCCGGGTACACCGGGGAGCTGTTTTTT.

This clonotype has at least ten counts. The chain joins TRBV24-1 to TRBJ2-1; D is perhaps TRBD1 (7 bases). The V end was cut by 5 bases, the J end by 8 bases, with 15 bases between. CDR1 is KGHDR, CDR2 SFDVKD, per germline. The CDR3 spans 14 residues. The CDR3 DNA reads TGTGCCACCAGTGGGCAGGGGGGCCGGTATGAGCAGTTCTTC. This gives the protein CATSGQGGRYEQFF.

The rearrangement uses TRBV19 and TRBJ1-1, with D possibly matching TRBD1 (6 bases). CDR1 is LNHDA, CDR2 SQIVND, per germline (reference sequence). V dropped 8 bases and J dropped 5 bases, with 18 bases sitting between them. The length of the CDR3 is 14 residues. This CDR3 is CASLRDISSTEAFF. The CDR3 DNA is TGTGCCAGTCTGAGGGACATCTCTTCTACTGAAGCTTTCTTT. Full variable domain (missing parts from reference TRBV19 and TRBJ1-1): DGGITQSPKYLFRKEGQNVTLSCEQNLNHDAMYWYRQDPGQGLRLIYYSQIVNDFQKGDIAEGYSVSREKKESFPLTVTSAQKNPTAFYLCASLRDISSTEAFFGQGTRLTVV.

This clonotype has more than one count but fewer than ten. This chain connects TRBV11-2 to TRBJ2-5; 10 bases align to TRBD1. The V gene end was trimmed by 1 base and the J gene end by 8 bases; junction bases not matched to a gene: 7. This CDR3 has 15 residues. CDR1 is SGHAT, CDR2 FQNNGV, per germline. This CDR3 reads CASSLGWDRGDTQYF. The CDR3 DNA sequence: TGTGCCAGCAGCTTAGGATGGGACAGGGGTGATACCCAGTACTTC.

The V call is TRBV6-5, the J call TRBJ2-3; the match to TRBD1 covers 10 bases. Germline V CDR1 and CDR2: MNHEY, SVGAGI. CDR3 size: 16 residues. V lost 2 bases and J lost 5; bases outside the gene matches: 7. The CDR3 region is CASSYQRQGALDTQYF. In nucleotides, the CDR3 is TGTGCCAGCAGTTACCAGAGACAGGGGGCATTAGATACGCAGTATTTT.

The table lists this clonotype with a count of one. The chain employs TRBV20-1 and TRBJ2-5; possible D gene TRBD2, 5 bases. Trimming took off 5 bases at V and 9 bases at J, with 16 bases between the two ends. Germline loops: CDR1 DFQATT, CDR2 SNEGSKA (reference sequence). The CDR3 is made up of 12 amino acids. The CDR3 loop is CSAVGLSGSQYF. CDR3 DNA: TGCAGTGCTGTCGGGCTTTCGGGGTCCCAGTACTTC.

The rearrangement uses TRBV7-9 and TRBJ2-1, with 12 bases lining up with TRBD2. CDR3 length: 19 residues. With V trimmed by 4 bases and J by 0 bases, 10 bases remained unmatched. The germline V gene has CDR1 SEHNR and CDR2 FQNEAQ (reference sequence). The DNA of the CDR3 is TGTGCCAGCAGCTCCACTAGCGGGGGGCAACGGGACTCCTACAATGAGCAGTTCTTC. This sequence encodes CASSSTSGGQRDSYNEQFF.

This clonotype was counted only a few times. This sequence joins TRBV6-6 and TRBJ2-3; 13 bases match TRBD2. Germline V gene sequence: CDR1 MNHNY, CDR2 SVGAGI (reference sequence). Unmatched junction bases numbered 5, after V lost 5 bases and J lost 9 bases. The CDR3 totals 14 residues. The CDR3 bases are TGTGCCAGCAGTCGGACTAGCGGGAGAGGGACGCAGTATTTT. It specifies CASSRTSGRGTQYF.

The V call is TRBV4-3, the J call TRBJ2-3, with TRBD1 matching 8 bases. This CDR3 region has 17 residues. Germline V lookup: CDR1 LGHNA, CDR2 YSLEER. V shed 2 bases, J shed 6 bases, and the junction held 13 bases outside the gene matches. The DNA for the CDR3 is TGCGCCAGCAGCCAAACCGGGACAGGTTTAACATACGATACGCAGTATTTT. It yields the protein CASSQTGTGLTYDTQYF.